The following is a T cell receptor beta chain sequence with its context. Its antigen is as yet unknown. The junction shows a germline mismatch at one end, possibly a read error. The sample is drawn from a study of T cells after posttransplantation cyclophosphamide. Regarding the study as a whole: Tissue-infiltrating T cells from skin or gut overlapped little with blood T cells.

The germline V gene encodes CDR1 SSHAT and CDR2 FNYEAQ (reference sequence). The CDR3 extends over 15 amino acids. TCRdb's copy holds only in-frame clones and misses some; the assay was immunoSEQ multiplex PCR. The sample lists just over 20,000 clones, 98% occurring once. Cells defined as naive were viable CD3+CD4+ or CD3+CD8+ and CCR7+CD45RA+CD45RO-CD95-CD27+CD28+. The origin of this receptor is a man aged 40-50 years in good health, CMV-negative, and a related stem cell transplant donor. The sequenced material came from naive CD4+ T cells sorted from PBMCs. This sequence joins TRBV7-7 and TRBJ2-3; 7 bases fit TRBD2. CDR3 coding DNA: TGTGCTAGCAGCTTGGGGCGGGGGTACACAGATACGCAGTATTTT. Amino acids: CASSLGRGYTDTQYF.